This TCR beta chain was sequenced during a study of early T cells in non-severe SARS-CoV-2 infection. MiXCR, applied by TCRdb to the 5' RACE reads, yields one record per CDR3 protein. The sample comprises about 38,000 distinct CDR3 sequences, about 6.8% of which are singletons, and about 25% rests with the top ten. CDR1 and CDR2 from the germline V gene are GTSNPN and SVGIG (reference sequence). V was cut by 6 bases and J by 1 base, with 12 bases left in between. The CDR3 contains 13 residues. This chain uses TRBV30 with TRBJ1-1; weak D call: TRBD1 (6 bases). This sample comprised whole blood, obtained at baseline. This receptor was obtained from an adult who was a healthcare worker with PCR-confirmed SARS-CoV-2 infection or an uninfected control (not recorded which). In DNA, the CDR3 is TGTGCCTGCACAAGACAGGAGAACACTGAAGCTTTCTTT. It codes for CACTRQENTEAFF.